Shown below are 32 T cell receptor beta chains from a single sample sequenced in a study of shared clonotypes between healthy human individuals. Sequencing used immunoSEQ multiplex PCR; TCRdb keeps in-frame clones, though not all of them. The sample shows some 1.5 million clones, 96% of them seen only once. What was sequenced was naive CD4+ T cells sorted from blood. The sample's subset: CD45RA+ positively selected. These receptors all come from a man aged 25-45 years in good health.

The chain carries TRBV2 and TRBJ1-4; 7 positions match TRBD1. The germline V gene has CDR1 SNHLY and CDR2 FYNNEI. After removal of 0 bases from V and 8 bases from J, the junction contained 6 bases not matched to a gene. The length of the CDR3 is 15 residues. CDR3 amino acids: CASSEATGVGEKLFF. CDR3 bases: TGTGCCAGCAGTGAAGCAACAGGGGTCGGGGAAAAACTGTTTTTT.

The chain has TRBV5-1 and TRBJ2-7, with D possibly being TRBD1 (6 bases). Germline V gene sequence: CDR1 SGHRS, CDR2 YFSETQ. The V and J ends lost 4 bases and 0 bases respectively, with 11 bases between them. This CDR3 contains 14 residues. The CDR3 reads CASSPDSNSYEQYF. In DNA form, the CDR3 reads TGCGCCAGCAGCCCGGACAGCAACTCCTACGAGCAGTACTTC. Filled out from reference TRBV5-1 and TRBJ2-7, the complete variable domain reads KAGVTQTPRYLIKTRGQQVTLSCSPISGHRSVSWYQQTPGQGLQFLFEYFSETQRNKGNFPGRFSGRQFSNSRSEMNVSTLELGDSALYLCASSPDSNSYEQYFGPGTRLTVT.

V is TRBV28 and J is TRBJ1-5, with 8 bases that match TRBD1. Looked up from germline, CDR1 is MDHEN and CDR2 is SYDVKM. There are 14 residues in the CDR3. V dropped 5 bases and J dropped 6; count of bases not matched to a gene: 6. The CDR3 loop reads CASSTRTGLQPQHF. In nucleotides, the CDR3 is TGTGCCAGCAGTACCCGGACAGGGCTTCAGCCCCAGCATTTT.

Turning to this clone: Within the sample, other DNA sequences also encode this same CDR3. CDR3 amino acids: CASSPPSDETQYF. CDR3 nucleotides: TGTGCCAGCTCACCACCGTCGGACGAGACCCAGTACTTC. This chain joins TRBV18 and TRBJ2-5, with D unclear. CDR1 and CDR2 from the germline V gene are KGHSH and LQKENI. V lost 0 bases and J 5 bases, leaving 7 bases between the germline ends. This CDR3 is 13 amino acids long.

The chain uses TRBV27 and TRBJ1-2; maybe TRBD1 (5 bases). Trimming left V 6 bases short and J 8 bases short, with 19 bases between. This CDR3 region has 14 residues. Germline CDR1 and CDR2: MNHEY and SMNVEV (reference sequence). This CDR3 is CASSRSGPVGGYTF. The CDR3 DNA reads TGTGCCAGCAGCCGATCAGGGCCCGTGGGGGGCTACACCTTC.

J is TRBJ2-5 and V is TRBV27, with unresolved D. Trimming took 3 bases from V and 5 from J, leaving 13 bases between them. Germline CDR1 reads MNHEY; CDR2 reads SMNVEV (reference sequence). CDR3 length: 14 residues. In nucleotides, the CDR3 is TGTGCCAGCAGTTTCAGTCGAGGCGGTGAGACCCAGTACTTC. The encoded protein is CASSFSRGGETQYF.

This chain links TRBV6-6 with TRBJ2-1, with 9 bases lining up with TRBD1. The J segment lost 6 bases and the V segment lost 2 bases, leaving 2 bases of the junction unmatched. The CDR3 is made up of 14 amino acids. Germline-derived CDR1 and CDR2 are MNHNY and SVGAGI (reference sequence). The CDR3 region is CASSYLDRGNEQFF. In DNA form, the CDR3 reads TGTGCCAGCAGTTACCTGGACAGGGGCAATGAGCAGTTCTTC.

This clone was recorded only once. CDR3 residues: CASSQESGISLTGELFF. DNA for the CDR3: TGCGCCAGCAGCCAAGAGAGCGGGATCAGCCTAACCGGGGAGCTGTTTTTT. V usage is TRBV4-1 and J usage is TRBJ2-2, with TRBD2 matching 7 bases. Germline-derived CDR1 and CDR2 are MGHRA and YSYEKL. The V segment lost 0 bases and the J segment 5 bases; nucleotides outside the gene matches: 9. The CDR3 totals 17 residues.

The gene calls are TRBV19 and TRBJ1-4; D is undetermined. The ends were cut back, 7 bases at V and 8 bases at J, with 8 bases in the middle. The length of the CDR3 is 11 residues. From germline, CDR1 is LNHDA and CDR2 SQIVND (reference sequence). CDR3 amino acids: CASNEREKLFF. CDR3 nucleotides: TGTGCCAGTAACGAGAGGGAAAAACTGTTTTTT. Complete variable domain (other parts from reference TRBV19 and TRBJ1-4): DGGITQSPKYLFRKEGQNVTLSCEQNLNHDAMYWYRQDPGQGLRLIYYSQIVNDFQKGDIAEGYSVSREKKESFPLTVTSAQKNPTAFYLCASNEREKLFFGSGTQLSVL.

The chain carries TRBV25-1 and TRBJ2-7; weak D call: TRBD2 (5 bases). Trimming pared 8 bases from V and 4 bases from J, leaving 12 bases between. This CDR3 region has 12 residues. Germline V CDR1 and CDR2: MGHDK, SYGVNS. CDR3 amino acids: CASGTRVYEQYF. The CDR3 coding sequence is TGTGCCAGCGGAACTAGGGTTTACGAGCAGTACTTC.

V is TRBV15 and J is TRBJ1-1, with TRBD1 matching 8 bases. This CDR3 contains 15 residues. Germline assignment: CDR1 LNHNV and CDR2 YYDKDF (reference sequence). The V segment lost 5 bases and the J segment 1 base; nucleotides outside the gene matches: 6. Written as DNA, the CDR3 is TGTGCCACCAGCCCACTGACAGGGGCGAACACTGAAGCTTTCTTT. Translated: CATSPLTGANTEAFF.

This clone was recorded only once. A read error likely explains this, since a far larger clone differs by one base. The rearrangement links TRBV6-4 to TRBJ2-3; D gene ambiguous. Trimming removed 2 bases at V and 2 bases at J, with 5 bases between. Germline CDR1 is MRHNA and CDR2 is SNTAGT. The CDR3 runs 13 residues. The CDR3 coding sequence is TGTGCCAGCAGTGACCGGAACACAGATACGCAGTATTTT. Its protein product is CASSDRNTDTQYF.

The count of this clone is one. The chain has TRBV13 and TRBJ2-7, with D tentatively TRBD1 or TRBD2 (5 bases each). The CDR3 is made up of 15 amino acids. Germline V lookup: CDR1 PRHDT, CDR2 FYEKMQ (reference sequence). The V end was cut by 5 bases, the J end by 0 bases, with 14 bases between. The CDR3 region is CASSVGRRSSYEQYF. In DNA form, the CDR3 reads TGTGCCAGCAGCGTGGGACGGAGAAGCTCCTACGAGCAGTACTTC.

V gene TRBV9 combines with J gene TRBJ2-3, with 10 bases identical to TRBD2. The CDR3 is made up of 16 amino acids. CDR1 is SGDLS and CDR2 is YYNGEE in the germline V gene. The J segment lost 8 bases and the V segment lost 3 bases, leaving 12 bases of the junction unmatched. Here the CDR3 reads CASSAPNLAGVSTQYF. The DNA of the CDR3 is TGTGCCAGCAGCGCCCCTAATCTAGCGGGAGTAAGTACGCAGTATTTT.

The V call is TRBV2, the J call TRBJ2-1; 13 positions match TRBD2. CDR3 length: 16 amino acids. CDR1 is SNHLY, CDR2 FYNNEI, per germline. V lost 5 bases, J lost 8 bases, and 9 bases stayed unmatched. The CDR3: CASSFSTSGRLDEQFF. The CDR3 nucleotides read TGTGCCAGCAGTTTTTCGACTAGCGGGAGGCTCGATGAGCAGTTCTTC.

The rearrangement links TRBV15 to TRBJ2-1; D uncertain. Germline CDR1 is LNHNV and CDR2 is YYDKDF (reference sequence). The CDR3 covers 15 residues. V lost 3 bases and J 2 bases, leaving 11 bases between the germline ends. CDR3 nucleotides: TGTGCCACCAGCAGTGAAAGTTTACCCTACAATGAGCAGTTCTTC. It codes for CATSSESLPYNEQFF.

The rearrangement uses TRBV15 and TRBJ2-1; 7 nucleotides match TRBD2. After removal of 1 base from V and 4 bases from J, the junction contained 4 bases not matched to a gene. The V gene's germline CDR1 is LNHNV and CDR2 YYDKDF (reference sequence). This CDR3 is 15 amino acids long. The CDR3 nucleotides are TGTGCCACCAGCAGAGGGGGCGGGGGATACAATGAGCAGTTCTTC. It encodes CATSRGGGGYNEQFF.

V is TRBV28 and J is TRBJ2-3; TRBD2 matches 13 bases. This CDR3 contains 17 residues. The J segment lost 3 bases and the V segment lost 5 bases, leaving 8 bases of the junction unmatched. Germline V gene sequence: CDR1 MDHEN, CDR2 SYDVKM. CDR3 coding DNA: TGTGCCAGCAGTCTCTGGACTAGCGGGAGTTTAACAGATACGCAGTATTTT. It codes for CASSLWTSGSLTDTQYF. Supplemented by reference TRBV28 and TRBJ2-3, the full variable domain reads DVKVTQSSRYLVKRTGEKVFLECVQDMDHENMFWYRQDPGLGLRLIYFSYDVKMKEKGDIPEGYSVSREKKERFSLILESASTNQTSMYLCASSLWTSGSLTDTQYFGPGTRLTVL.

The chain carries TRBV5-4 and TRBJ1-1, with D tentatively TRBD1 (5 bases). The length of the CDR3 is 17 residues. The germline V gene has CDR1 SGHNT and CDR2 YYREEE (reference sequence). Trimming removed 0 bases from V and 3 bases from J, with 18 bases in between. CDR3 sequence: CASSLEGLRGSHTEAFF. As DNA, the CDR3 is TGTGCCAGCAGCTTGGAGGGCCTGCGGGGGTCTCACACTGAAGCTTTCTTT.

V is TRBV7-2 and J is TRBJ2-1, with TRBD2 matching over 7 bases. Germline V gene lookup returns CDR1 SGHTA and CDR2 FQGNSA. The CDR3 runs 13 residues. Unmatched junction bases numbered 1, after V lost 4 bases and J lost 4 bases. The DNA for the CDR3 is TGTGCCAGCAGCTCTAGCGGTTACAATGAGCAGTTCTTC. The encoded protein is CASSSSGYNEQFF. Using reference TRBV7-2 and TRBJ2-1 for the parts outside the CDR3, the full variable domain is GAGVSQSPSNKVTEKGKDVELRCDPISGHTALYWYRQSLGQGLEFLIYFQGNSAPDKSGLPSDRFSAERTGGSVSTLTIQRTQQEDSAVYLCASSSSGYNEQFFGPGTRLTVL.

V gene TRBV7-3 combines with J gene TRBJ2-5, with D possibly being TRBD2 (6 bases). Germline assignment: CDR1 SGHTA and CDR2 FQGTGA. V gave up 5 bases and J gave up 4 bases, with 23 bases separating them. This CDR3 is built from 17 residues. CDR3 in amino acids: CASSPPPSDPCPETQYF. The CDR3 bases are TGTGCCAGCAGCCCCCCCCCTAGCGATCCTTGTCCAGAGACCCAGTACTTC.

CDR3 region: CASSLYGVWTEAFF. CDR3 nucleotide sequence: TGTGCCAGCAGTTTATACGGGGTATGGACTGAAGCTTTCTTT. The V call is TRBV27, the J call TRBJ1-1; D gene ambiguous. The CDR3 loop spans 14 amino acids. Germline V gene lookup returns CDR1 MNHEY and CDR2 SMNVEV (reference sequence). Between the trimmed V and J ends, which lost 1 base and 5 bases, there was a span of 11 bases.

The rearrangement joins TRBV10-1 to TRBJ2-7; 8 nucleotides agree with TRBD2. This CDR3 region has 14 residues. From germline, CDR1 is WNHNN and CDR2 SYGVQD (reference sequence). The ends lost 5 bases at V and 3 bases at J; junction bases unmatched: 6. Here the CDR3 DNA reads TGCGCCAGCAGTTTGGGTCTAGCGGGCTACGAGCAGTACTTC. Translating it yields CASSLGLAGYEQYF.

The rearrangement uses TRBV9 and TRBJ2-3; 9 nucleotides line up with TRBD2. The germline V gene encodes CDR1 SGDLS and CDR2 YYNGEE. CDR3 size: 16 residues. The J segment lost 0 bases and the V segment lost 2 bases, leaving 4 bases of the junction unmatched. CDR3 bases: TGTGCCAGCAGCGTGCTAGCGGGACGAAGCACAGATACGCAGTATTTT. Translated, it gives CASSVLAGRSTDTQYF.

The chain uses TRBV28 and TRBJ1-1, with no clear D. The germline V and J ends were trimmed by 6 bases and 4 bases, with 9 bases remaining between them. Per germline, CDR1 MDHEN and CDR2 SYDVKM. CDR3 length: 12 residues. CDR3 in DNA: TGTGCCAGCAGCGTAGTGGGCACTGAAGCTTTCTTT. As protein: CASSVVGTEAFF.

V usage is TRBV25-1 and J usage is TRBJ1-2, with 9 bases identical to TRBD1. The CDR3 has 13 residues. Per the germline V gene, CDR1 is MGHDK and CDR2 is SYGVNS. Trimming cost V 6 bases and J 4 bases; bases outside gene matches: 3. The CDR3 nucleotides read TGTGCCAGCAGGGAGGACAGGGGCTATGGCTACACCTTC. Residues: CASREDRGYGYTF.

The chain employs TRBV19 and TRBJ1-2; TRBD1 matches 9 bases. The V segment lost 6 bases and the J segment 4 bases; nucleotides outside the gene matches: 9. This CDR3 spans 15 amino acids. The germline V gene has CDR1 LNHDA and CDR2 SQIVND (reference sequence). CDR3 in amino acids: CASSNTGGKGYGYTF. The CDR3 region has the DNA TGTGCCAGTAGCAACACAGGGGGCAAGGGCTATGGCTACACCTTC.

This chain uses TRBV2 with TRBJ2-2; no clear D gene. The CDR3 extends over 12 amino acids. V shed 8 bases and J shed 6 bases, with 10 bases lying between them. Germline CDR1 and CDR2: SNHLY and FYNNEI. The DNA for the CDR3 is TGTGCCAGCTCCACTTTCCCCGGGGAGCTGTTTTTT. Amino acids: CASSTFPGELFF. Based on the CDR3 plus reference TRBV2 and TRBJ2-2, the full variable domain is EPEVTQTPSHQVTQMGQEVILRCVPISNHLYFYWYRQILGQKVEFLVSFYNNEISEKSEIFDDQFSVERPDGSNFTLKIRSTKLEDSAMYFCASSTFPGELFFGEGSRLTVL.

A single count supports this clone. The CDR3 reads CASTQIQGSYEQYF. The CDR3 DNA sequence: TGTGCCAGCACTCAAATACAGGGTTCCTACGAGCAGTACTTC. The chain carries TRBV27 and TRBJ2-7, with D perhaps TRBD1 (6 bases). CDR1 is MNHEY and CDR2 is SMNVEV in the germline V gene (reference sequence). The CDR3 is made up of 14 amino acids. V was shortened by 7 bases and J by 1 base, with 14 bases between the two germline ends.

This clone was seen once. The DNA of the CDR3 is TGTGCCAGCAGCCGAATACAGGGGGCGATGTACAATGAGCAGTTCTTC. Amino acids: CASSRIQGAMYNEQFF. This sequence joins TRBV7-9 and TRBJ2-1, with 9 bases matching TRBD1. The CDR3 has 16 amino acids. The ends lost 5 bases at V and 4 bases at J; junction bases unmatched: 9. CDR1 is SEHNR, CDR2 FQNEAQ, per germline (reference sequence).

The CDR3 reads CASSLTGAVSEAFF. The DNA for the CDR3 is TGTGCCAGCAGCTTAACCGGGGCGGTCTCTGAAGCTTTCTTT. This rearrangement joins TRBV7-3 to TRBJ1-1, with D possibly TRBD1 on 5 matching bases. The CDR3 runs to 14 residues. V lost 0 bases to trimming and J lost 6 bases, with 11 bases between them. The germline V gene has CDR1 SGHTA and CDR2 FQGTGA.

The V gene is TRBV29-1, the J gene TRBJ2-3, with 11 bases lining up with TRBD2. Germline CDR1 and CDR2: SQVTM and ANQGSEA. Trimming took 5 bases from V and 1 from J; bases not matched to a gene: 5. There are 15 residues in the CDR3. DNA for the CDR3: TGCAGCGTTCTATCGACTAGCGGGGGCACAGATACGCAGTATTTT. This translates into CSVLSTSGGTDTQYF.